This TCR beta chain was captured in a study of blood T cell repertoires in COVID-19. Study-wide background: Sources were T cells, B-cell-depleted T cells, or PBMCs; the material itself was cDNA or gDNA.

Sequenced by immunoSEQ multiplex PCR; TCRdb stores in-frame clones only, minus some. The sample yields tens of thousands of clones, around 90% seen once. The sequencing sample was made of peripheral blood. The receptor was isolated from a man aged 55-75 years with acute or convalescent COVID-19.

CDR3 bases: TGCAGCGTTAGAGTGAACACTGAAGCTTTCTTT. Translated, it gives CSVRVNTEAFF. The chain couples TRBV29-1 to TRBJ1-1, with D unresolved. The V end was cut by 5 bases, the J end by 0 bases, with 4 bases between. In germline, CDR1 is SQVTM, CDR2 ANQGSEA. This CDR3 comprises 11 residues.